This TCR beta chain was recorded in a study of blood T cell repertoires in COVID-19. The V and J ends lost 5 bases and 0 bases, in that order; junction bases with no gene match: 6. This CDR3 is built from 15 residues. From germline, CDR1 is SGHTA and CDR2 FQGNSA. Measured with immunoSEQ multiplex PCR; TCRdb has only the in-frame clones, and not every one. The data show 300,000 to 400,000 clones, roughly 86% seen once. Seattle's cohort entered during active infection and was followed longitudinally. The rearrangement links TRBV7-2 to TRBJ2-7, with TRBD1 identical over 8 bases. The sequence derives from a woman aged 60-75 years with COVID-19, enrolled during active disease. Sequencing was performed on peripheral blood. In DNA, the CDR3 is TGTGCCAGCAGCCCGACAGGGGTCCCCTCCTACGAGCAGTACTTC. This gives the protein CASSPTGVPSYEQYF. The complete variable domain, with remaining parts taken from reference TRBV7-2 and TRBJ2-7, reads GAGVSQSPSNKVTEKGKDVELRCDPISGHTALYWYRQSLGQGLEFLIYFQGNSAPDKSGLPSDRFSAERTGGSVSTLTIQRTQQEDSAVYLCASSPTGVPSYEQYFGPGTRLTVT.